The rows below give T cell receptor beta chains drawn from one sample of a study of shared clonotypes between healthy human individuals. Only in-frame clones appear in the TCRdb table, and some are missing; sequencing was by immunoSEQ multiplex PCR. The table records roughly 2.2 million clones, roughly 92% of them present only once. The sequenced sample was naive CD4+ T cells from PBMCs. The receptor source for this set is a man between 18 and 35 years old in good health. Some clones in this sample may be carry-over from other donors' samples. Both conserved end residues are part of each CDR3. The order of the fields is D gene, V gene, CDR3 length, J gene, clone size, CDR3 DNA, CDR3 protein. D genes are given only for firm matches. Rows may omit the clone size; those that give it use once, few, many or a size class.

TRBD1	TRBV7-7	15	TRBJ2-7	NA	TGTGCCAGCAGCTCAAGTTCAGGGGGCTCTTCAGAGCAGTACTTC	CASSSSSGGSSEQYF
NA	TRBV30	18	TRBJ1-5	once	TGTGCCTGGAGTCCCACGAGGGACACCTCATATAGCAATCAGCCCCAGCATTTT	CAWSPTRDTSYSNQPQHF
NA	TRBV9	18	TRBJ2-1	once	TGTGCCAGCAGCGTAGGGTCAGTTCGGACTAATAAGGCCTATGAGCAGTTCTTC	CASSVGSVRTNKAYEQFF
NA	TRBV9	13	TRBJ2-5	NA	TGTGCCAGCAGCGTCGACCCAACCGGGACCCAGTACTTC	CASSVDPTGTQYF
TRBD2	TRBV5-1	15	TRBJ2-7	NA	TGCGCCAGCAGCTTTGGGTCGGGAGGAGTTTACGAGCAGTACTTC	CASSFGSGGVYEQYF
NA	TRBV7-9	15	TRBJ1-1	once	TGTGCCAGCAGATTCGGACAGACCCAGAACACTGAAGCTTTCTTT	CASRFGQTQNTEAFF
NA	TRBV28	18	TRBJ2-3	NA	TGTGCCAGCAGTTTATGGGGCCGCGGGCAGGGGTACACAGATACGCAGTATTTT	CASSLWGRGQGYTDTQYF
TRBD1	TRBV28	14	TRBJ2-7	NA	TGTGCCAGCAGAATCCGGGACAGAACCTACGAGCAGTACTTC	CASRIRDRTYEQYF
NA	TRBV7-7	15	TRBJ2-7	once	TGTGCCAGCAGCCCTAACCGGGACGGAACCTACGAGCAGTACTTC	CASSPNRDGTYEQYF
TRBD1	TRBV28	15	TRBJ1-3	NA	TGTGCCAGCAGTCAGGGGGGGGTATTGATAAACACCATATATTTT	CASSQGGVLINTIYF
NA	TRBV14	16	TRBJ1-2	once	TGTGCCAGCAGCCAAGGAAAGCCCCTAGGGGGCTATGGCTACACCTTC	CASSQGKPLGGYGYTF
TRBD1	TRBV7-3	12	TRBJ1-2	NA	TGTGCCAGCAGCTTAGGGACAGGTGGCTACACCTTC	CASSLGTGGYTF
NA	TRBV25-1	14	TRBJ2-4	NA	TGTGCCAGCAGTGAAGTCGCCGGGGTAAACATTCAGTACTTC	CASSEVAGVNIQYF
NA	TRBV9	14	TRBJ2-1	NA	TGTGCCAGCAGCGTAAGTGGGGTCCTCAATGAGCAGTTCTTC	CASSVSGVLNEQFF
NA	TRBV7-8	15	TRBJ2-7	NA	TGTGCCAGCAGCTTAGTACGGGGATCCGACTACGAGCAGTACTTC	CASSLVRGSDYEQYF
NA	TRBV28	15	TRBJ2-2	NA	TGTGCCAGCAGTTTTTCGGGAGTTGGCACCGGGGAGCTGTTTTTT	CASSFSGVGTGELFF
TRBD1	TRBV2	13	TRBJ2-7	NA	TGTGCCAGCAGGGACAGGGGCTGGGGCGAGCAGTACTTC	CASRDRGWGEQYF
TRBD1	TRBV5-4	17	TRBJ1-2	NA	TGTGCCAGCAGCATCGACCCGGGACAGGGTGAAAAGTATGGCTACACCTTC	CASSIDPGQGEKYGYTF
NA	TRBV19	15	TRBJ2-3	NA	TGTGCCAGTAGTTCTGCTGGACTGGGGACAGATACGCAGTATTTT	CASSSAGLGTDTQYF
NA	TRBV5-1	13	TRBJ1-2	NA	TGCGCCAGCAGCCGATCTCGGGATTATGGCTACACCTTC	CASSRSRDYGYTF
TRBD1	TRBV14	20	TRBJ1-4	NA	TGTGCCAGCAGCCAAGGTGTTCTACAGGGGGCGTCTGCAACTAATGAAAAACTGTTTTTT	CASSQGVLQGASATNEKLFF
TRBD2	TRBV7-2	13	TRBJ2-5	NA	TGTGCCAGCAGCTTAGAGCGGGAGAGGACCCAGTACTTC	CASSLERERTQYF
TRBD1	TRBV18	14	TRBJ1-2	NA	TGTGCCAGCTCACCCGGACAGGGGCCTTATGGCTACACCTTC	CASSPGQGPYGYTF
TRBD2	TRBV6-5	13	TRBJ2-7	NA	TGTGCCAGCGGGAGGGCAGCCTCCTACGAGCAGTACTTC	CASGRAASYEQYF